This T cell receptor beta chain derives from a study of blood T cell repertoires in COVID-19. Germline CDR1 SGHRS, CDR2 YFSETQ. V lost 4 bases and J lost 7; bases outside the gene matches: 8. The CDR3 is made up of 15 amino acids. Per the original data handling: Using reference gene primer amplification, nucleated cell counts were estimated. The repertoire was sequenced with immunoSEQ multiplex PCR; TCRdb's copy has only in-frame clones and lacks some. V and J calls plus clone size are reproduced from that table; the DNA served to infer D and trimming. The table lists 55,000 to 80,000 clones, about three quarters of them singletons.

This chain joins TRBV5-1 and TRBJ1-6; 7 bases align to TRBD1. The specimen sequenced was peripheral blood. The sequence was collected from a human donor in a cohort sampled during active COVID-19. DNA of the CDR3: TGCGCCAGCAGCGAACAGGGGCCTGGGAATTCACCCCTCCACTTT. This gives the protein CASSEQGPGNSPLHF.